This T cell receptor (beta chain) was observed in a study of blood T cell repertoires in COVID-19. Looking at the study overall: Sample material is recorded as cDNA or gDNA derived from T cells, B-cell-depleted T cells, or PBMCs.

V shed 4 bases, J shed 9 bases, and the junction held 13 bases outside the gene matches. Looked up from germline, CDR1 is SGHNT and CDR2 is YENEEA. The CDR3 is 16 residues long. The study recruited people aged roughly 18 to 95 years across approximately 23 US areas. Cohorts were determined from participant-reported clinical history. Data came from immunoSEQ multiplex PCR; TCRdb stores just in-frame clones and leaves some out. The sample contains approximately 160,000 clones, about 86% of which appear only once. The sample was PBMCs or T cells enriched from blood (not recorded which). The TCR sequence derives from a woman aged 45 to 65 in a cohort exposed to, infected with or recovered from COVID-19 (not recorded which). The gene calls are TRBV11-3 and TRBJ2-1, with TRBD1 matching over 9 bases. CDR3 DNA sequence: TGTGCCAGCAGCTATGAACCGGGACAGGGCTATGGTGAGCAGTTCTTC. Translated: CASSYEPGQGYGEQFF.